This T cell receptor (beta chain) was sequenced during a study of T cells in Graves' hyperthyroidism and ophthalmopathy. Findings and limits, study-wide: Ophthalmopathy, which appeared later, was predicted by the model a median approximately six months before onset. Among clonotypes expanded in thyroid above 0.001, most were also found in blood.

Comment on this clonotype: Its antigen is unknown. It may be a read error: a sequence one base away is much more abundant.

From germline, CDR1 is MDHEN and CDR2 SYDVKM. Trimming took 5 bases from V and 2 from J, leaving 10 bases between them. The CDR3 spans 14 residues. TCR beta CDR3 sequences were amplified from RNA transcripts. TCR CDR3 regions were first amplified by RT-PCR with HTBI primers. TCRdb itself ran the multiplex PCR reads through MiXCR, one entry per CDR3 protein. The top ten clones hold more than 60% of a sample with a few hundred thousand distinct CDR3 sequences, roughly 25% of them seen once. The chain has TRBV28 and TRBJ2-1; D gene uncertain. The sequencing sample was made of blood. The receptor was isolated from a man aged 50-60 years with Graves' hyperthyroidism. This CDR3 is CASSDTGTYNEQFF. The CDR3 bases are TGTGCCAGCAGTGATACGGGTACCTACAATGAGCAGTTCTTC.